The T cell receptor beta chain described here comes from a study of T cells after yellow fever vaccination. General study findings and limits: Booster samples showed a return of most primary-vaccination clones (about 96% CD4, 88% CD8).

This clonotype was seen ten or more times. The antigen is not known. The germline V gene encodes CDR1 MDHEN and CDR2 SYDVKM. The CDR3 extends over 14 amino acids. V gave up 5 bases and J gave up 7 bases; unmatched junction bases: 7. TCRdb reprocessed the 5' RACE reads via MiXCR and lists one record per CDR3 protein. Of 450,000 to 600,000 distinct CDR3 sequences in the sample, 13% were seen once. This clonotype was obtained from a man aged 25 to 45 who received the YFV17D yellow fever vaccine. The starting material was PBMCs, obtained on the day of the yellow fever booster vaccination. This chain connects TRBV28 to TRBJ2-2, with 7 bases aligning to TRBD1. The CDR3 nucleotides read TGTGCCAGCAGTCCGGGACAGTCCGTCGGGGAGCTGTTTTTT. Translation: CASSPGQSVGELFF.